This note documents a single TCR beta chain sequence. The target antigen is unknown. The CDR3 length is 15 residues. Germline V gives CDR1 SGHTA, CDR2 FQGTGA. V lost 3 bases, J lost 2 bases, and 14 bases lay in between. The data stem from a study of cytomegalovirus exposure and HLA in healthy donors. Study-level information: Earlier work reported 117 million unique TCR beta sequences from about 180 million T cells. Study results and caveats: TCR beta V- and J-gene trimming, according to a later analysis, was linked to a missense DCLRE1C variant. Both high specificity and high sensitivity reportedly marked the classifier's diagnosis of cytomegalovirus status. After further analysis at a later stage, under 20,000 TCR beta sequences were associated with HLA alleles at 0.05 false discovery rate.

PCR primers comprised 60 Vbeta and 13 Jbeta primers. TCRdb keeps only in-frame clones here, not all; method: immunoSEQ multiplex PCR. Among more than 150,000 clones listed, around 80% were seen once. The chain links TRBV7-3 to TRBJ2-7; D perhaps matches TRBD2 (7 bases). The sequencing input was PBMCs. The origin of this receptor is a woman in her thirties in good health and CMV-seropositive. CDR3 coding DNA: TGTGCCAGCAGCTTGCGCGGGGGCCCGACCTACGAGCAGTACTTC. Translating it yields CASSLRGGPTYEQYF.